These T cell receptor beta chains were read from a single sample in a study of blood T cell repertoires in COVID-19. Method: immunoSEQ multiplex PCR; TCRdb's copy keeps in-frame clones and lacks some. Of around 80,000 clones listed, 65% to 85% were seen once; the top ten hold roughly 32%. The sequenced sample consisted of peripheral blood. Source of these receptors: a woman of 80 years or more with acute or convalescent COVID-19. The CDR3 runs from the conserved cysteine through the conserved F or W. The order of the fields is J gene, V gene, CDR3 protein.

>TRBJ2-7|TRBV24-1
CATNVGRRGQYF
>TRBJ2-1|TRBV28
CASSIPSGPYNEQFF
>TRBJ2-5|TRBV2
CASRTLGGGPETQYF
>TRBJ2-1|TRBV29-1
CSAGTGYDEQFF
>TRBJ2-2|TRBV7-2
CASSLWIGSGSGAGELFF
>TRBJ2-7|TRBV7-2
CASSPITTSGSRYEQYF
>TRBJ2-4|TRBV4-1
CASSRPGPLGAKNIQYF
>TRBJ1-1|TRBV7-3
CASSSAGGTEAFF
>TRBJ2-1|TRBV29-1
CSVEVEGDEQFF
>TRBJ2-1|TRBV10-2
CASSNRDSLYSYNEQFF
>TRBJ2-1|TRBV29-1
CSVELGQSLYNEQFF
>TRBJ2-7|TRBV5-1
CASSGGTSYEQYF
>TRBJ2-7|TRBV7-2
CASSFGGITGEQYF
>TRBJ2-7|TRBV6-6
CASRAQAYEQYF
>TRBJ2-1|TRBV27
CASSLSSGSGSNEQFF
>TRBJ2-7|TRBV6-5
CASSYSGTFGFYEQYF
>TRBJ2-3|TRBV5-4
CASNRDSGTDTQYF
>TRBJ2-2|TRBV29-1
CSAGVQGGYGELFF
>TRBJ2-7|TRBV19
CASAEVPLGEQYF
>TRBJ2-1|TRBV27
CASKIYVTGRTFF
>TRBJ2-3|TRBV5-1
CASSLLAGGFSTDTQYF
>TRBJ1-2|TRBV28
CASSTTGSSNYGYTF
>TRBJ2-5|TRBV29-1
CSVAWEGLQETQYF
>TRBJ2-7|TRBV14
CASSQDQGAKAYEQYF
>TRBJ1-3|TRBV11-2
CASSLDVGGVPGNTIYF
>TRBJ2-5|TRBV9
CASSRTGGSWGTQYF
>TRBJ1-2|TRBV7-9
CASSFTGDGYTF
>TRBJ2-2|TRBV4-1
CASKEAKNTGELFF